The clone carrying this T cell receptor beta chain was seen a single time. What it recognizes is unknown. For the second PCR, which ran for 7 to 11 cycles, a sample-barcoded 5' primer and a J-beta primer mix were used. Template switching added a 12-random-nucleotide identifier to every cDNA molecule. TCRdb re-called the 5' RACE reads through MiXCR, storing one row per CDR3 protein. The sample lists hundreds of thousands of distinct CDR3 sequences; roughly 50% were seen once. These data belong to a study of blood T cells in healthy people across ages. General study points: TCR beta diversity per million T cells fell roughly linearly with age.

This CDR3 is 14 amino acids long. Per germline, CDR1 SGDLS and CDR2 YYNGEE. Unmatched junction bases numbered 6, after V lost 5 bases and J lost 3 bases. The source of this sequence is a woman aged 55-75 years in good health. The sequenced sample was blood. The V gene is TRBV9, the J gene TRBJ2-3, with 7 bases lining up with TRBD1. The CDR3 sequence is CASRRGRGTDTQYF. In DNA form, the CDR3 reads TGTGCCAGCAGAAGGGGGCGAGGGACAGATACGCAGTATTTT.